These 9 T cell receptor beta chains were all obtained from the same sample, sequenced in a study of control samples from healthy donors and cancer patients. The repertoire was sequenced with immunoSEQ multiplex PCR; TCRdb's copy has only in-frame clones and lacks some. The specimen's table records about 190,000 clones. Sequencing input: blood. Source of these receptors: a woman younger than 45 in good health.

The rearrangement links TRBV6-5 to TRBJ1-1, with D possibly TRBD1 on 5 matching bases. V lost 4 bases, J lost 3 bases, and 9 bases lay in between. Germline lookup yields CDR1 MNHEY and CDR2 SVGAGI. The CDR3 contains 13 residues. The DNA for the CDR3 is TGTGCCAGCAGTTGGGGGGACGACACTGAAGCTTTCTTT. This sequence encodes CASSWGDDTEAFF.

The genes are TRBV6-2 or TRBV6-3 and TRBJ1-2, with D tentatively TRBD1 (5 bases). Trimming left V 5 bases short and J 8 bases short, with 18 bases between. The germline gives CDR1 MNHEY, CDR2 SVGEGT. This CDR3 has 14 residues. The CDR3 region has the DNA TGTGCCAGCAGTCCCCGACAGTCCCGAGACGGCTACACCTTC. Translating it yields CASSPRQSRDGYTF.

V is TRBV28 and J is TRBJ1-1, with D possibly TRBD1 on 5 matching bases. Looked up from germline, CDR1 is MDHEN and CDR2 is SYDVKM. Trimming removed 5 bases at V and 2 bases at J, with 12 bases between. This CDR3 has 14 residues. DNA of the CDR3: TGTGCCAGCAGTACGCCGGGGCTCAACACTGAAGCTTTCTTT. Its protein product is CASSTPGLNTEAFF. The whole variable domain, filled in from reference TRBV28 and TRBJ1-1, reads DVKVTQSSRYLVKRTGEKVFLECVQDMDHENMFWYRQDPGLGLRLIYFSYDVKMKEKGDIPEGYSVSREKKERFSLILESASTNQTSMYLCASSTPGLNTEAFFGQGTRLTVV.

The rearrangement joins TRBV5-1 to TRBJ1-2; D is unclear. CDR1 is SGHRS, CDR2 YFSETQ, per germline. Trimming stripped 7 bases from V and 0 bases from J, with 13 bases between. This CDR3 contains 14 residues. DNA of the CDR3: TGCGCCAGCGCCTCGGGCGGCCCTAACTATGGCTACACCTTC. The encoded protein is CASASGGPNYGYTF.

Written as DNA, the CDR3 is TGTGCCAGCAGCGCACAGGGAGGTGGCTACACCTTC. Translated, it gives CASSAQGGGYTF. V and J are TRBV9 and TRBJ1-2; TRBD1 might be the D (6 bases). V lost 3 bases, J lost 7 bases, and 10 bases lay in between. The CDR3 consists of 12 residues. Germline assignment: CDR1 SGDLS and CDR2 YYNGEE. The full variable domain, in which reference TRBV9 and TRBJ1-2 provide the parts outside the CDR3, is DSGVTQTPKHLITATGQRVTLRCSPRSGDLSVYWYQQSLDQGLQFLIQYYNGEERAKGNILERFSAQQFPDLHSELNLSSLELGDSALYFCASSAQGGGYTFGSGTRLTVV.

The rearrangement uses TRBV14 and TRBJ1-1, with a possible D match to TRBD1 (5 bases). The V gene lost 1 base and the J gene lost 0 bases, with 12 bases spanning the gap. Germline CDR1 is SGHDN and CDR2 is FVKESK. The CDR3 length is 16 residues. The DNA for the CDR3 is TGTGCCAGCAGCCAAGGGTCCGGGACCATGAACACTGAAGCTTTCTTT. Translation gives CASSQGSGTMNTEAFF. Complete variable domain (other parts from reference TRBV14 and TRBJ1-1): EAGVTQFPSHSVIEKGQTVTLRCDPISGHDNLYWYRRVMGKEIKFLLHFVKESKQDESGMPNNRFLAERTGGTYSTLKVQPAELEDSGVYFCASSQGSGTMNTEAFFGQGTRLTVV.

The CDR3: CASSLGRGYNEQFF. As DNA, the CDR3 is TGTGCCAGCAGCTTGGGGCGGGGGTACAATGAGCAGTTCTTC. The chain combines TRBV11-2 with TRBJ2-1, with TRBD2 matching 7 bases. Germline CDR1 and CDR2: SGHAT and FQNNGV. J lost 4 bases, V lost 3 bases, and 3 bases had no gene match. CDR3 length: 14 amino acids.

Of note for this clone: Its ends do not fully match the called genes, so a read error is possible. V is TRBV27 and J is TRBJ1-5; D is undetermined. Per germline, CDR1 MNHEY and CDR2 SMNVEV (reference sequence). The CDR3 has 13 residues. This CDR3 reads CASSLSRNRPQHF. CDR3 bases: TGTGCCAGCAGTTTAAGCCGTAATCGGCCCCAGCATTTT.

The V and J genes are TRBV6-6 and TRBJ1-1; D is unresolved. Germline values: CDR1 MNHNY, CDR2 SVGAGI (reference sequence). This CDR3 contains 12 residues. The V and J ends lost 4 bases and 4 bases respectively, with 7 bases between them. The DNA of the CDR3 is TGTGCCAGCAGTTCCGATGGCACTGAAGCTTTCTTT. Translation: CASSSDGTEAFF.